One sample yielded the 19 T cell receptor beta chains listed below, sequenced in a study of T-cell memory formation after mild COVID-19. One entry per CDR3 protein results from TCRdb running MiXCR on the 5' RACE reads. Of hundreds of thousands of distinct CDR3 sequences listed, under 30% are singletons. The specimen was PBMCs or a T cell subset sorted from them (not recorded which). The receptors shown here come from an adult woman who had mild COVID-19 (a few samples of this study predate the infection). Cell type and time point are not known.

V is TRBV11-2 and J is TRBJ2-1, with 11 positions matching TRBD2. Germline V lookup: CDR1 SGHAT, CDR2 FQNNGV. The length of the CDR3 is 18 residues. The V segment lost 1 base and the J segment 3 bases; nucleotides outside the gene matches: 8. The CDR3 coding sequence is TGTGCCAGCAGCTTAGCCCTCCAACTAGCGGGGGTCTACAATGAGCAGTTCTTC. This encodes CASSLALQLAGVYNEQFF.

This clonotype was counted between two and nine times. This chain links TRBV9 with TRBJ2-1; D may match TRBD1 or TRBD2 (5 bases each). The germline gives CDR1 SGDLS, CDR2 YYNGEE. V was cut by 0 bases and J by 10 bases, with 11 bases left in between. The CDR3 extends over 13 amino acids. CDR3 in amino acids: CASSVEGWGEQFF. The CDR3 DNA sequence: TGTGCCAGCAGCGTAGAGGGATGGGGGGAGCAGTTCTTC.

This clonotype was found once. This chain connects TRBV18 to TRBJ1-1; D might be TRBD1 (6 bases). The CDR3 is 15 residues long. The germline gives CDR1 KGHSH, CDR2 LQKENI. V dropped 4 bases and J dropped 4 bases, with 16 bases sitting between them. The chain's CDR3 is CASSLTQGLGTEAFF. CDR3 nucleotides: TGTGCCAGCTCACTGACACAGGGCTTGGGCACTGAAGCTTTCTTT. Combining the CDR3 with reference TRBV18 and TRBJ1-1 gives the whole variable domain NAGVMQNPRHLVRRRGQEARLRCSPMKGHSHVYWYRQLPEEGLKFMVYLQKENIIDESGMPKERFSAEFPKEGPSILRIQQVVRGDSAAYFCASSLTQGLGTEAFFGQGTRLTVV.

The rearrangement joins TRBV7-9 to TRBJ2-5; weak D call: TRBD1 (6 bases). This CDR3 comprises 13 residues. V lost 8 bases and J lost 4, with 14 bases in between. In germline, CDR1 is SEHNR, CDR2 FQNEAQ (reference sequence). CDR3 nucleotide sequence: TGTGCCAGCGGACAGAGGGCGGGAGAGACCCAGTACTTC. Encoded protein: CASGQRAGETQYF. Variable domain in full (rest from reference TRBV7-9 and TRBJ2-5): DTGVSQNPRHKITKRGQNVTFRCDPISEHNRLYWYRQTLGQGPEFLTYFQNEAQLEKSRLLSDRFSAERPKGSFSTLEIQRTEQGDSAMYLCASGQRAGETQYFGPGTRLLVL.

This clonotype was observed a few times. The V gene is TRBV7-9, the J gene TRBJ2-7, with D perhaps assigned TRBD1 or TRBD2 (5 bases each). V gave up 5 bases and J gave up 2 bases, with 13 bases separating them. Looked up from germline, CDR1 is SEHNR and CDR2 is FQNEAQ (reference sequence). The CDR3 has 14 residues. CDR3 nucleotide sequence: TGTGCCAGCAGCCCTCTCGGGGCTACCTACGAGCAGTACTTC. It codes for CASSPLGATYEQYF.

The rearrangement links TRBV7-2 to TRBJ2-1, with 10 bases lining up with TRBD2. V lost 4 bases and J lost 9; bases outside the gene matches: 9. There are 15 residues in the CDR3. The V gene's germline CDR1 is SGHTA and CDR2 FQGNSA. The CDR3 sequence: CASSSTSGLVVEQFF. The CDR3 coding sequence is TGTGCCAGCAGCTCGACTAGCGGGTTAGTTGTTGAGCAGTTCTTC. Filled out from reference TRBV7-2 and TRBJ2-1, the complete variable domain reads GAGVSQSPSNKVTEKGKDVELRCDPISGHTALYWYRQSLGQGLEFLIYFQGNSAPDKSGLPSDRFSAERTGGSVSTLTIQRTQQEDSAVYLCASSSTSGLVVEQFFGPGTRLTVL.

V and J are TRBV2 and TRBJ2-1, with unresolved D. The CDR3 is made up of 13 amino acids. V lost 3 bases to trimming and J lost 8 bases, with 11 bases between them. Germline V lookup: CDR1 SNHLY, CDR2 FYNNEI. This CDR3 is CASSDMGMDEQFF. CDR3 coding DNA: TGTGCCAGCAGTGATATGGGGATGGATGAGCAGTTCTTC.

This chain connects TRBV20-1 to TRBJ2-7, with 8 bases matching TRBD1. Germline CDR1 and CDR2: DFQATT and SNEGSKA (reference sequence). The CDR3 covers 14 residues. V was clipped by 0 bases and J by 3 bases; unmatched bases: 4. The CDR3 DNA reads TGCAGTGCTAGAGAGGCAGGGGGCCTCTACGAGCAGTACTTC. Translation: CSAREAGGLYEQYF.

The rearrangement links TRBV11-2 to TRBJ2-6; D unclear. This CDR3 contains 15 residues. The V end lost 5 bases, the J end lost 0 bases, and 8 bases lay between the germline ends. Germline CDR1 reads SGHAT; CDR2 reads FQNNGV. CDR3 amino acids: CASSATPSGANVLTF. The CDR3 nucleotides read TGTGCCAGCAGCGCGACCCCCTCTGGGGCCAACGTCCTGACTTTC.

This clonotype was counted between two and nine times. The rearrangement joins TRBV6-1 to TRBJ2-1, with 13 bases fitting TRBD2. The length of the CDR3 is 18 residues. The germline CDR1 and CDR2 sequences are MNHNS and SASEGT. V was clipped by 5 bases and J by 10 bases; unmatched bases: 17. In DNA form, the CDR3 reads TGTGCCAGCAGTCCCGGGACTAGCGGGAACCGGGCCCTTGGGGAGCAGTTCTTC. It translates to CASSPGTSGNRALGEQFF.

The rearrangement joins TRBV12-3 or TRBV12-4 to TRBJ2-1; D not certain. The CDR3 has 12 residues. The V and J ends lost 6 bases and 9 bases respectively, with 12 bases between them. This chain's CDR3 is CASSPPLFEQFF. Written as DNA, the CDR3 is TGTGCCAGCAGCCCCCCACTTTTTGAGCAGTTCTTC.

V gene TRBV6-5 combines with J gene TRBJ1-2, with 7 bases lining up with TRBD1. CDR3 length equals 15 residues. V lost 6 bases and J lost 4; bases outside the gene matches: 11. Germline assignment: CDR1 MNHEY and CDR2 SVGAGI. The chain's CDR3 is CASSPYQGGPYGYTF. CDR3 in DNA: TGTGCCAGCAGCCCTTACCAAGGGGGCCCCTATGGCTACACCTTC.

The sample holds many counts of this clonotype. This chain uses TRBV7-2 with TRBJ2-7; TRBD2 might be the D (5 bases). Germline CDR1 reads SGHTA; CDR2 reads FQGNSA. This CDR3 is built from 15 residues. V shed 5 bases and J shed 3 bases, with 17 bases lying between them. The CDR3 sequence: CASSPGPSRNYEQYF. The CDR3, as DNA: TGTGCCAGCAGCCCCGGGCCTAGCCGGAACTACGAGCAGTACTTC.

The V call is TRBV6-5, the J call TRBJ2-5; 9 bases align to TRBD2. Germline V gene data show CDR1 as MNHEY and CDR2 as SVGAGI. V gave up 6 bases and J gave up 0 bases; unmatched junction bases: 5. The CDR3 length is 15 residues. The CDR3 DNA sequence: TGTGCCAGCAGCCCACTAGCGGGTTACCAAGAGACCCAGTACTTC. Amino acid sequence: CASSPLAGYQETQYF.

The chain recombines TRBV30 with TRBJ2-6, with D possibly TRBD1 on 5 matching bases. There are 16 residues in the CDR3. V lost 0 bases and J lost 0, with 9 bases in between. Germline V CDR1 and CDR2: GTSNPN, SVGIG (reference sequence). As DNA, the CDR3 is TGTGCCTGGAGTGTAACAGGAACCTCTGGGGCCAACGTCCTGACTTTC. Encoded protein: CAWSVTGTSGANVLTF.

This clonotype came up a few times. V gene TRBV7-8 combines with J gene TRBJ2-2; 11 bases align to TRBD2. The CDR3 has 18 amino acids. The ends lost 2 bases at V and 8 bases at J; junction bases unmatched: 13. Germline-derived CDR1 and CDR2 are SGHVS and FQNEAQ. CDR3 sequence reads: CASSLSLAGGLSFGELFF. DNA of the CDR3: TGTGCCAGCAGCTTATCTCTAGCGGGGGGTTTGTCTTTTGGGGAGCTGTTTTTT. Drawing the rest from reference TRBV7-8 and TRBJ2-2, the complete variable domain is GAGVSQSPRYKVAKRGQDVALRCDPISGHVSLFWYQQALGQGPEFLTYFQNEAQLDKSGLPSDRFFAERPEGSVSTLKIQRTQQEDSAVYLCASSLSLAGGLSFGELFFGEGSRLTVL.

In its sample, this clonotype was seen a few times. The chain couples TRBV10-3 to TRBJ1-5; D is unclear. This CDR3 comprises 12 residues. V was trimmed by 10 bases and J by 4 bases, leaving 11 bases between them. Per germline, CDR1 ENHRY and CDR2 SYGVKD. CDR3 in DNA: TGTGCCAGCGGGCATCTAAATCAGCCCCAGCATTTT. Protein product: CASGHLNQPQHF.

The chain has TRBV15 and TRBJ2-7; D is unclear. The CDR3 is 15 amino acids. The V gene lost 1 base and the J gene lost 2 bases, with 12 bases spanning the gap. Germline-derived CDR1 and CDR2 are LNHNV and YYDKDF (reference sequence). The CDR3 reads CATSRGPGGTYEQYF. The DNA of the CDR3 is TGTGCCACCAGCAGAGGCCCCGGTGGAACCTACGAGCAGTACTTC. The full variable domain, its missing parts supplied by reference TRBV15 and TRBJ2-7, is DAMVIQNPRYQVTQFGKPVTLSCSQTLNHNVMYWYQQKSSQAPKLLFHYYDKDFNNEADTPDNFQSRRPNTSFCFLDIRSPGLGDTAMYLCATSRGPGGTYEQYFGPGTRLTVT.

This clonotype appeared a few times. V is TRBV7-9 and J is TRBJ2-7; 9 bases match TRBD1. Germline CDR1 reads SEHNR; CDR2 reads FQNEAQ (reference sequence). V lost 5 bases and J lost 3; bases outside the gene matches: 8. The CDR3 has 15 residues. In DNA, the CDR3 is TGTGCCAGCAGCCATGCCCCGACAGGGGGCTACGAGCAGTACTTC. Translating it yields CASSHAPTGGYEQYF.